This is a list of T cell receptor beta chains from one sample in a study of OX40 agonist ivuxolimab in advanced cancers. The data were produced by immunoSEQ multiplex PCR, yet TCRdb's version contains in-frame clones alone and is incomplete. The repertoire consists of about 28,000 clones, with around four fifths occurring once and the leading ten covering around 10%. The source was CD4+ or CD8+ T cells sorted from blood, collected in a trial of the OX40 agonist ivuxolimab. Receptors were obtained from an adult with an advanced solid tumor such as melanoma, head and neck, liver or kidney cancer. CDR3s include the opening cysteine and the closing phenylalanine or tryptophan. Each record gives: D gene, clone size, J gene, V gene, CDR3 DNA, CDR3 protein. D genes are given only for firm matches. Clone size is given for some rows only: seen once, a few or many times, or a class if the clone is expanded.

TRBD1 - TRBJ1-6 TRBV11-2 TGTGCCAGCAGCTTAACAGGGGTTCTATCACCCCTCCACTTT CASSLTGVLSPLHF
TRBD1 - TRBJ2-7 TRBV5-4 TGTGCCACCGGGACAGGGGCCTACGAGCAGTACTTC CATGTGAYEQYF
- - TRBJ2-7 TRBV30 TGTGCCTGGAGTCAGACCTGGGAGCAGTACTTC CAWSQTWEQYF
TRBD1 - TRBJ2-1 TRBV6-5 TGTGCCAGCACCTCACTGGGACAGGGCTACAATGAGCAGTTCTTC CASTSLGQGYNEQFF
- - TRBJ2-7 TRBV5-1 TGCGCCAGCAGCTCCGGACCCCTCGACGAGCAGTACTTC CASSSGPLDEQYF
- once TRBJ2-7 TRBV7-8 TGTGCCAGCACACAGGGAGGGTTCTCGTACGAGCAGTACTTC CASTQGGFSYEQYF
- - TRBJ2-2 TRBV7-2 TGTGCCAGCAGCTTGGATACTACAGGGACCGGGGAGCTGTTTTTT CASSLDTTGTGELFF
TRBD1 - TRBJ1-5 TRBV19 TGTGCCAGTAGTTGGGACAGGGGTTACGGCAATCAGCCCCAGCATTTT CASSWDRGYGNQPQHF
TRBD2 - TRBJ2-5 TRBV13 TGTGCCAGCAGCCCCAGGGGAAGCGGGGGGAATCAAGAGACCCAGTACTTC CASSPRGSGGNQETQYF
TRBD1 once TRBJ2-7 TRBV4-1 TGCGCCAGCAGCCATGGGACAGTGGGCTACGAGCAGTACTTC CASSHGTVGYEQYF
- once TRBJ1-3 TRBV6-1 TGTGCCAGCGGCGGGATGTCTGGAAACACCATATATTTT CASGGMSGNTIYF
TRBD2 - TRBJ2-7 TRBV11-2 TGTGCCAGCAGCTCGCTCCAGGGGCGGGGGGCCTACGAGCAGTACTTC CASSSLQGRGAYEQYF
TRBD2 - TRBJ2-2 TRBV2 TGTGCCAGCAGTGCTGGACTAGCGGGGGTCACCGGGGAGCTGTTTTTT CASSAGLAGVTGELFF
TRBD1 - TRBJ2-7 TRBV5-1 TGCGCCAGTGCGACAGGGCCAATCGACGAGCAGTACTTC CASATGPIDEQYF
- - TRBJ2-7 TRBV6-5 TGTGCCAGCAGTTACTCTGGGACCTACGAGCAGTACTTC CASSYSGTYEQYF
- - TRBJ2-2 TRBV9 TGTGCCAGCAGCGTGGAGGAGGGAAGGAACGCCGGGGAGCTGTTTTTT CASSVEEGRNAGELFF
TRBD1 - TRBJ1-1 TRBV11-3 TGTGCCAGCAGCTTGACAGGGAGGCTGGGGACTGAAGCTTTCTTT CASSLTGRLGTEAFF
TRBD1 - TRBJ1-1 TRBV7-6 TGTGCCAGCAGCTTAGGGACAGGGGGCAGGAACACTGAAGCTTTCTTT CASSLGTGGRNTEAFF
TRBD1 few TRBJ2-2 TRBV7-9 TGTGCCAGCAGCCGGCGCGGGACAGGGGGGGCCGGGGAGCTGTTTTTT CASSRRGTGGAGELFF
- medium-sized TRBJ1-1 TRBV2 TGTGCCAGCAGTTCCAGTGTAGGTGAAGCTTTCTTT CASSSSVGEAFF
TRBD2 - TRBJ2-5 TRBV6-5 TGTGCCAGCAGTTCGGGGGGAGAGACCCAGTACTTC CASSSGGETQYF
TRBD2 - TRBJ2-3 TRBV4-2 TGTGCCAGCAGCCAGGCGGGGGGAGGCACAGATACGCAGTATTTT CASSQAGGGTDTQYF
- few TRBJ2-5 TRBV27 TGTGCCAGCAGTTTGGTTAGCTCTGGGACCCAGTACTTC CASSLVSSGTQYF
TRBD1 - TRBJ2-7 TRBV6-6 TGTGCCAGCAGTTACAGGGGGCACTCCTACGAGCAGTACTTC CASSYRGHSYEQYF
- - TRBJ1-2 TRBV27 TGTGCCAGCAGTTCTACCATCTTTGTGGGTGGCTACACCTTC CASSSTIFVGGYTF
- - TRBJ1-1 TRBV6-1 TGTGCCAGCAGTGAAGAAATTCGGACATATGTCTGGGGCCCGAACACTGAAGCTTTCTTT CASSEEIRTYVWGPNTEAFF
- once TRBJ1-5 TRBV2 TGTGCCAGCAGTGACCCCGGGGGTATGTCGCCCCAGCATTTT CASSDPGGMSPQHF
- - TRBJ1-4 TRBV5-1 TGCGCCAGCAGTAGGACAGATGCAACTAATGAAAAACTGTTTTTT CASSRTDATNEKLFF
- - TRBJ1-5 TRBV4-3 TGCGCCAGCAGCCAAGATCCGTTTCAGCCCCAGCATTTT CASSQDPFQPQHF
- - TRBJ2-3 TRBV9 TGTGCCAGCAGCGCCCGCCCCGACGGGGCAGATACGCAGTATTTT CASSARPDGADTQYF
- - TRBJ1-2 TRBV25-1 TGTGCCAGCAGCTTGACGCCAGGCCGCTATGGCTACACCTTC CASSLTPGRYGYTF
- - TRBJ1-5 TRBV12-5 TGTGCTAGTGGTTTGGTCGGGCCCCAGCATTTT CASGLVGPQHF
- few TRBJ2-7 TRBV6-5 TGTGCCAGCAGTTACTCTTGGGGGGACTCCTACGAGCAGTACTTC CASSYSWGDSYEQYF
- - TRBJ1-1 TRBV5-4 TGCGCCAGCAGCCCCAACCCGGACAACTCTGAAGCTTTCTTT CASSPNPDNSEAFF
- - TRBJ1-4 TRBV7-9 TGTGCCAGCAGCTTAGCGACAGGAAATGAAAAACTGTTTTTT CASSLATGNEKLFF
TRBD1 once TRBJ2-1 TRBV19 TGTGCCAGTATCGGACAGGGTGCCCTCAATGAGCAGTTCTTC CASIGQGALNEQFF
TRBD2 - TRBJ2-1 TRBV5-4 TGTGCCAGCAGCGCCACTAGCGGGGACTACAATGAGCAGTTCTTC CASSATSGDYNEQFF